The 10 T cell receptor beta chains reported below all come from one sample, sequenced in a study of shared clonotypes between healthy human individuals. Assay: immunoSEQ multiplex PCR; the TCRdb copy retains only in-frame clones and omits some. Among approximately 2.4 million clones listed, approximately 96% were seen once. The sample was naive CD4+ T cells sorted from blood. Subset of the sample: CD45RA+ positively selected. Every receptor here comes from a young man in good health.

The chain has TRBV6-5 and TRBJ1-3; 7 bases map to TRBD1. Germline V gene data show CDR1 as MNHEY and CDR2 as SVGAGI. V trimming: 7 bases; J trimming: 8 bases; junction bases outside the gene matches: 14. CDR3 size: 15 residues. CDR3 protein: CASTEVGTVRDTIYF. The CDR3 region has the DNA TGTGCCAGCACCGAAGTAGGGACAGTAAGGGACACCATATATTTT.

This sequence joins TRBV10-3 and TRBJ1-1, with D possibly being TRBD1 (5 bases). With 8 bases removed from V and 0 bases from J, the gap between germline ends came to 13 bases. This CDR3 has 14 amino acids. Germline assignment: CDR1 ENHRY and CDR2 SYGVKD. CDR3 bases: TGTGCCATCTCCGGGGGGGATCTGAACACTGAAGCTTTCTTT. It codes for CAISGGDLNTEAFF.

This clone is a singleton in its sample. The chain recombines TRBV30 with TRBJ2-2; 9 bases match TRBD1. V was pared by 7 bases and J by 5 bases, with 11 bases of the junction left unmatched. CDR1 GTSNPN and CDR2 SVGIG come from the germline V gene (reference sequence). CDR3 length: 15 residues. CDR3 nucleotide sequence: TGTGCCTTTAGAACAGGGGGCGCAAGGACCGGGGAGCTGTTTTTT. This translates into CAFRTGGARTGELFF. Full variable domain (remainder filled in from reference TRBV30 and TRBJ2-2): SQTIHQWPATLVQPVGSPLSLECTVEGTSNPNLYWYRQAAGRGLQLLFYSVGIGQISSEVPQNLSASRPQDRQFILSSKKLLLSDSGFYLCAFRTGGARTGELFFGEGSRLTVL.

The V call is TRBV7-9, the J call TRBJ2-6; D not certain. CDR1 is SEHNR and CDR2 is FQNEAQ in the germline V gene (reference sequence). CDR3 size: 13 residues. Trimming stripped 1 base from V and 4 bases from J, with 2 bases between. In DNA, the CDR3 is TGTGCCAGCAGCTTAGGGGGGGCCAACGTCCTGACTTTC. Its protein is CASSLGGANVLTF.

V and J are TRBV6-4 and TRBJ1-6, with TRBD1 matching over 7 bases. CDR3 length equals 16 residues. The V gene end was trimmed by 0 bases and the J gene end by 10 bases; junction bases not matched to a gene: 9. CDR1 MRHNA and CDR2 SNTAGT come from the germline V gene. CDR3 amino acids: CASSDSGRGNGSPLHF. The CDR3 bases are TGTGCCAGCAGTGACTCTGGCAGGGGGAACGGCTCACCCCTCCACTTT.

The chain couples TRBV6-5 to TRBJ1-4, with 8 bases that match TRBD1. V was pared by 5 bases and J by 10 bases, with 12 bases of the junction left unmatched. Germline assignment: CDR1 MNHEY and CDR2 SVGAGI. The CDR3 is made up of 15 amino acids. CDR3 amino acids: CASSPRTGPRLKLFF. CDR3 sequence (DNA): TGTGCCAGCAGTCCTAGGACAGGGCCCAGACTAAAACTGTTTTTT.

The J gene is TRBJ1-1, the V gene TRBV6-5, with 7 bases matching TRBD1. CDR1 is MNHEY and CDR2 is SVGAGI in the germline V gene. Trimming took 6 bases from V and 6 from J; bases not matched to a gene: 7. This CDR3 has 13 amino acids. The CDR3 DNA is TGTGCCAGCAGACCAGGGGGTTCCGCTGAAGCTTTCTTT. This codes for CASRPGGSAEAFF.

In this sample, this clone turned up once. The chain is built from TRBV11-2 and TRBJ2-5; D gene uncertain. The CDR3 is 13 residues long. With 3 bases removed from V and 5 bases from J, the gap between germline ends came to 10 bases. Germline V lookup: CDR1 SGHAT, CDR2 FQNNGV. The CDR3 region is CASSFGFRETQYF. DNA for the CDR3: TGTGCCAGCAGCTTCGGTTTCAGGGAGACCCAGTACTTC.

With regard to this clone: This specimen includes other DNA sequences encoding the same CDR3. The chain combines TRBV28 with TRBJ2-3, with D hard to call. The CDR3 extends over 13 amino acids. CDR1 MDHEN and CDR2 SYDVKM come from the germline V gene. The V and J ends lost 2 bases and 4 bases respectively, with 7 bases between them. CDR3 sequence (DNA): TGTGCCAGCAGTTTAAGAACCCCAGATACGCAGTATTTT. It codes for CASSLRTPDTQYF.

The chain carries TRBV6-1 and TRBJ2-7, with D tentatively TRBD2 (6 bases). Germline V gene lookup returns CDR1 MNHNS and CDR2 SASEGT. The CDR3 loop spans 15 amino acids. The V and J ends lost 4 bases and 2 bases respectively, with 15 bases between them. The chain's CDR3 is CASSVIAAATYEQYF. The CDR3 DNA sequence: TGTGCCAGCAGTGTAATAGCGGCGGCGACCTACGAGCAGTACTTC.